This T cell receptor (beta chain) was obtained from a study of cytomegalovirus exposure and HLA in healthy donors. About this clone: What it binds is unknown.

This CDR3 has 16 residues. The V gene's germline CDR1 is SGHRS and CDR2 YFSETQ. V lost 0 bases, J lost 3 bases, and 16 bases lay in between. The study's findings and limits: A later analysis found that most CMV-associated TCR beta chains appeared HLA-restricted.

This PCR relied on a set of 60 Vbeta primers and 13 Jbeta primers. This table comes from immunoSEQ multiplex PCR, and its TCRdb copy is limited to in-frame clones, with some not included. In all, the sample yields about 190,000 clones. Sequenced: PBMCs. The chain uses TRBV5-1 and TRBJ2-7; maybe TRBD2 (6 bases). This receptor was taken from a woman aged 25 to 39 in good health and CMV-seropositive. CDR3 DNA sequence: TGCGCCAGCAGCTTGGATGGGAGGTGGTCCGGCTACGAGCAGTACTTC. It encodes CASSLDGRWSGYEQYF. The variable domain in full, completed from reference TRBV5-1 and TRBJ2-7, reads KAGVTQTPRYLIKTRGQQVTLSCSPISGHRSVSWYQQTPGQGLQFLFEYFSETQRNKGNFPGRFSGRQFSNSRSEMNVSTLELGDSALYLCASSLDGRWSGYEQYFGPGTRLTVT.